Given below is one T cell receptor (beta chain) in context. This clone has a single count. No cognate antigen has been identified for it. Base qualities are missing; no much larger clone stands one base away. The donors were healthy, HIV-negative adults who had no recently reported acute infections or vaccinations. Every donor was a Caucasian adult residing in Nashville, Tennessee, USA. In the unsorted samples, tens of millions of PBMCs were counted, and genomic DNA was extracted using the QIAamp DNA Blood Mini kit. After blood collection by leukapheresis, PBMCs were isolated using Ficoll-Histopaque density gradient centrifugation and then cryopreserved in the vapor phase of liquid nitrogen. The data stem from a study of shared clonotypes between healthy human individuals (dated by TCRdb to the early 2020s). For the study in its entirety: The cohort comprised a couple of women and a few men aged 18 to 49 years. Blood TCR repertoires of 5 or 6 healthy adults were deeply sequenced to estimate repertoire size and the extent of clonotype sharing between individuals. To increase sequencing depth and limit assay-specific biases, different laboratories used diverse techniques to prepare libraries and sequence TCR repertoires. Between about 0.8 and 9 billion PBMCs per donor were obtained by leukapheresis. Study-wide conclusions, independent of this receptor: Because the study included only a small number of donors, the genetic and exposure-history diversity represented was limited. Pairwise subsampling indicated that sequencing depth was expected to affect the degree of clonotype sharing among donors. Sampling was restricted to blood, and TCR repertoires in tissues likely differ from the TCR repertoires found in blood.

V has 5 bases trimmed and J has 7 bases trimmed; junction bases matching no gene number 9. CDR1 and CDR2, looked up from the germline V gene, are MGHRA and YSYEKL. Spanning cysteine to phenylalanine, the CDR3 consists of 14 amino acids. The read is trimmed to its CDR3 DNA, 42 bases read in frame from base 1. Using the deep immunoSEQ assay, TCR CDR3 regions were amplified from genomic DNA by multiplex PCR. Genomic DNA extracted from each cell subset was distributed evenly over all wells of several immunoSEQ 96-well plates, and each plate served as one replicate. Each replicate PCR for unsorted PBMC received 250 to 300 ng genomic DNA, equal to 30,000 or so T cell genomes. Unsorted PBMC genomic DNA was sequenced across ten immunoSEQ deep assay plates. Purified libraries were measured with a Qubit 3.0 fluorometer, size-checked on a Bioanalyzer 2100, and measured again with the KAPA Library Quantification kit. Every immunoSEQ 96-well plate was sequenced on a separate single-read 150-cycle Illumina NextSeq 550 flow cell. As for how the authors treated the data: Because only junctional sequences without quality scores were contained in the immunoSEQ output, filtering matching that applied to full-length reads could not be performed. Sequences were annotated with PyIR, a Python wrapper for IgBLAST v1.9, and V/J genes and CDR3 were assigned using IMGT germline references. Any read was removed if the V/J assignment was weak (E-value above 1e-6), the CDR3 was missing, or the read contained stop codons, out-of-frame junctions, or ambiguous translated residues. A V3J clonotype was defined by an identical inferred V gene, J gene, and CDR3 amino acid sequence. Percentage overlap between repertoires was computed as shared unique clonotypes divided by the size of the smaller repertoire. Richness of each repertoire was evaluated using RTK rarefaction, the Chao1 estimator, and Recon v2.1 estimates of unobserved clonotypes. The immuneACCESS repertoire file appears here via TCRdb, limited to in-frame rearrangements. These files lack a portion of the clones; in checked studies, under half of the deficit traces to unresolved V genes, and the cause of the others is not known. V, J and clone size derive from that table, while D and trimming were established from the DNA sequence. Recorded for this sample are fewer than 600,000 clones; 75% to 85% of them occurred a single time. The ten largest clones take up less than 15% of the sample.

Recombination joined TRBV4-1 with TRBJ1-2, and 8 junction bases match TRBD1. The TCR was taken from a woman aged 40 to 49 in good health. Some clones in this sample may be carry-over from other donors' samples. The sequenced sample was PBMCs. The CDR3 reads as follows: CASSYPGQVVGYTF. The nucleotides are TGCGCCAGCAGCTATCCGGGACAGGTGGTTGGCTACACCTTC.